The present TCR beta chain was sequenced within a study of identical twins. This clonotype was counted at least ten times. What it binds is unknown. Germline V CDR1 and CDR2: MNHNS, SASEGT. The CDR3 is 14 residues long. V shed 6 bases and J shed 0 bases, with 6 bases lying between them. TCRdb called the 5' RACE reads again in MiXCR, with one record for every CDR3 protein. The top ten clones hold about 0.52% of a sample with just over 450,000 distinct CDR3 sequences, 11% to 15% of them seen once. Findings and limits, study-wide: Out-of-frame alpha sequences that twins shared showed excess low generation probability. Out-of-frame TCR alpha sharing observed in monozygotic twins exceeded model estimates.

The same data also went into a second study, on yellow fever vaccine responses in identical twins.

Sequencing input: CD4+ T cells sorted from blood. The receptor was derived from a woman aged 18-29 years in good health. The rearrangement uses TRBV6-1 and TRBJ2-6; the D gene is possibly TRBD2 (6 bases). CDR3 protein: CASRRDSGANVLTF. Written as DNA, the CDR3 is TGTGCCAGCAGGCGGGACTCTGGGGCCAACGTCCTGACTTTC.